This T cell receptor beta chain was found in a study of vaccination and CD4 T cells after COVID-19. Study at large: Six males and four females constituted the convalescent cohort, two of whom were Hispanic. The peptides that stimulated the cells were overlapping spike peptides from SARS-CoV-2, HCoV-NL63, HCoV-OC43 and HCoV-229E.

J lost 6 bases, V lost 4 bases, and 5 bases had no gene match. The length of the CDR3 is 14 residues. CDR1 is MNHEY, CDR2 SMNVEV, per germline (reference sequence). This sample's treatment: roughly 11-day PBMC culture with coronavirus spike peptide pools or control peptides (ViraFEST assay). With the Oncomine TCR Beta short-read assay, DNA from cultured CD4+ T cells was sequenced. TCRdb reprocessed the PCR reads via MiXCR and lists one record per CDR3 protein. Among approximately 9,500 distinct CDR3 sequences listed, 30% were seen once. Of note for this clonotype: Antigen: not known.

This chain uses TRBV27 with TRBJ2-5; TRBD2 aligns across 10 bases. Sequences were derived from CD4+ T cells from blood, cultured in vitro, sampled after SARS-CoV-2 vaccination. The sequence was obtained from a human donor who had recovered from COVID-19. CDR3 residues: CASSSSGRGKTQYF. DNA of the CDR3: TGTGCCAGCAGTTCAAGCGGGAGGGGAAAGACCCAGTACTTC.